Below are 24 T cell receptor beta chains sequenced from a single sample in a study of T cells after yellow fever vaccination (dated by TCRdb to between 2018 and 2021). Library method: 5' RACE. The sample was run on an Illumina HiSeq 2500. Using fastp at Q25 and MiXCR, TCRdb reprocessed the public reads and kept productive beta chains. CDR3 protein sequences are deduplicated, and each keeps its most common genes and DNA. This sample gives under 300,000 distinct CDR3 sequences in total; less than 8.5% of them show up just once. The ten top clones hold around 0.9% of the sample. The treatment or condition label of this sample denotes: live attenuated yellow fever vaccine strain. The specimen comprised CD4+ T cells sorted from PBMCs, sampled 15 days after the yellow fever booster vaccination. These receptors were obtained from a young man who received the YFV17D yellow fever vaccine.

This chain links TRBV7-9 with TRBJ1-2, with D maybe TRBD1 (5 bases). V gave up 1 base and J gave up 1 base, with 10 bases separating them. This CDR3 is 15 amino acids long. Germline CDR1 and CDR2: SEHNR and FQNEAQ (reference sequence). Written as DNA, the CDR3 is TGTGCCAGCAGCTTAGGACAGACCTTTAACTATGGCTACACCTTC. Protein: CASSLGQTFNYGYTF.

The chain uses TRBV29-1 and TRBJ1-2; tentative D call: TRBD1 (5 bases). Trimming removed 0 bases at V and 8 bases at J, with 16 bases between. Germline V gives CDR1 SQVTM, CDR2 ANQGSEA. The CDR3 covers 14 residues. The CDR3 DNA is TGCAGCGTTGAAGATCGGGACCAGACTGGGGGCTACACCTTC. Protein product: CSVEDRDQTGGYTF.

This clonotype was observed a few times. The V call is TRBV6-2 or TRBV6-3, the J call TRBJ2-3; 9 nucleotides match TRBD2. V lost 7 bases and J lost 4; bases outside the gene matches: 6. The CDR3 runs 14 residues. The V gene's germline CDR1 is MNHEY and CDR2 SVGEGT. The CDR3 protein is CASNLGLAADTQYF. CDR3 nucleotides: TGTGCCAGCAATTTGGGACTAGCAGCAGATACGCAGTATTTT.

The chain has TRBV7-9 and TRBJ1-3; unclear D gene. Germline loops: CDR1 SEHNR, CDR2 FQNEAQ (reference sequence). Trimming shortened V by 5 bases and J by 0 bases, and 8 bases separated the two germline ends. The CDR3 is 14 amino acids. The CDR3 nucleotides are TGTGCCAGCAGCCTAAGCTACTCTGGAAACACCATATATTTT. Translation: CASSLSYSGNTIYF.

This clonotype was seen ten or more times. The chain carries TRBV5-1 and TRBJ2-2; D not certain. This CDR3 has 12 residues. Germline loops: CDR1 SGHRS, CDR2 YFSETQ. The germline V and J ends were trimmed by 3 bases and 5 bases, with 5 bases remaining between them. Here the CDR3 DNA reads TGCGCCAGCAGCTGGCAAACCGGGGAGCTGTTTTTT. It encodes CASSWQTGELFF.

This clonotype appeared many times. V is TRBV29-1 and J is TRBJ2-7; a possible D gene is TRBD1 (6 bases). The CDR3 is made up of 13 amino acids. V lost 1 base and J lost 6, with 13 bases in between. Germline CDR1 SQVTM, CDR2 ANQGSEA. DNA for the CDR3: TGCAGCGTTGAAGGCCCCAGGGGTGGCGAGCAGTACTTC. Its protein product is CSVEGPRGGEQYF.

This clonotype was found a few times. The CDR3 coding sequence is TGCGCCAGCAGCCGAGACTCGCCACCTCGCTCCTACAATGAGCAGTTCTTC. Protein sequence: CASSRDSPPRSYNEQFF. V gene TRBV4-3 combines with J gene TRBJ2-1, with D unclear. This CDR3 has 17 amino acids. Germline CDR1 reads LGHNA; CDR2 reads YSLEER. With 4 bases removed from V and 0 bases from J, the gap between germline ends came to 16 bases.

CDR3 sequence (DNA): TGTGCCAGCAGCCAAAACGGACAGGGGAGGAGTGCTGAAGCTTTCTTT. This gives the protein CASSQNGQGRSAEAFF. This chain joins TRBV3-1 and TRBJ1-1; 9 bases align to TRBD1. Germline CDR1 reads LGHDT; CDR2 reads YNNKEL (reference sequence). Trimming cost V 2 bases and J 6 bases; bases outside gene matches: 10. The CDR3 is made up of 16 amino acids. Supplemented by reference TRBV3-1 and TRBJ1-1, the full variable domain reads DTAVSQTPKYLVTQMGNDKSIKCEQNLGHDTMYWYKQDSKKFLKIMFSYNNKELIINETVPNRFSPKSPDKAHLNLHINSLELGDSAVYFCASSQNGQGRSAEAFFGQGTRLTVV.

This clonotype has only a few counts. The chain couples TRBV7-6 to TRBJ1-6; no clear D. Between the trimmed V and J ends, which lost 1 base and 5 bases, there was a span of 9 bases. Germline CDR1 reads SGHVS; CDR2 reads FNYEAQ. The CDR3 has 15 residues. The CDR3 sequence: CASSLEPTHNSPLHF. CDR3 nucleotide sequence: TGTGCCAGCAGCTTAGAGCCAACTCATAATTCACCCCTCCACTTT.

This clonotype was detected only a few times. V usage is TRBV10-3 and J usage is TRBJ2-7, with unresolved D. The V end was cut by 8 bases, the J end by 1 base, with 3 bases between. The length of the CDR3 is 10 residues. Germline CDR1 and CDR2: ENHRY and SYGVKD. The CDR3 DNA follows: TGTGCCATCGGGTCCTACGAGCAGTACTTC. This sequence encodes CAIGSYEQYF.

This clonotype was recorded a few times. The chain has TRBV20-1 and TRBJ2-2; a possible D gene is TRBD2 (6 bases). The CDR3 totals 12 residues. The germline CDR1 and CDR2 sequences are DFQATT and SNEGSKA (reference sequence). The ends were cut back, 3 bases at V and 6 bases at J, with 8 bases in the middle. CDR3 sequence (DNA): TGCAGTGCTAGCCGGGGGTCCGGGGAGCTGTTTTTT. This encodes CSASRGSGELFF.

This chain uses TRBV27 with TRBJ2-5; D may be TRBD1 (6 bases). CDR3 size: 13 residues. Germline CDR1 MNHEY, CDR2 SMNVEV (reference sequence). V lost 4 bases and J 5 bases, leaving 11 bases between the germline ends. The DNA for the CDR3 is TGTGCCAGCAGTTCCTACAGGGATGAGACCCAGTACTTC. Amino acid sequence: CASSSYRDETQYF.

This clonotype was detected ten times or more. The V and J genes are TRBV11-2 and TRBJ2-1, with D tentatively TRBD1 (6 bases). Germline V lookup: CDR1 SGHAT, CDR2 FQNNGV. The length of the CDR3 is 16 residues. With 6 bases removed from V and 0 bases from J, the gap between germline ends came to 15 bases. As DNA, the CDR3 is TGTGCCAGCAGGGACGTTACAGGGAGCTCCTACAATGAGCAGTTCTTC. Its protein product is CASRDVTGSSYNEQFF.

This clonotype was recorded at least ten times. The chain combines TRBV18 with TRBJ2-1, with TRBD2 identical over 7 bases. Trimming at V came to 6 bases and at J to 2 bases, leaving 4 bases not matched to a gene. In germline, CDR1 is KGHSH, CDR2 LQKENI. This CDR3 has 14 amino acids. CDR3 in amino acids: CASSSSGTYNEQFF. In DNA form, the CDR3 reads TGTGCCAGCTCCTCGAGCGGGACCTACAATGAGCAGTTCTTC.

This clonotype was observed a few times. The chain has TRBV6-1 and TRBJ1-1; a possible D gene is TRBD1 (5 bases). V dropped 6 bases and J dropped 0 bases, with 14 bases sitting between them. The CDR3 runs 15 residues. Germline loops: CDR1 MNHNS, CDR2 SASEGT. The CDR3 loop reads CASSKLDSVNTEAFF. In DNA form, the CDR3 reads TGTGCCAGCAGCAAGTTAGACAGTGTGAACACTGAAGCTTTCTTT.

This clonotype was counted between two and nine times. The V and J genes are TRBV5-1 and TRBJ2-1, with 8 bases that match TRBD2. With 6 bases clipped from V and 4 bases from J, the junction kept 18 bases outside the gene matches. CDR1 SGHRS and CDR2 YFSETQ come from the germline V gene. The CDR3 spans 18 residues. CDR3 protein: CASKPGREYGLAYNEQFF. The CDR3 bases are TGCGCCAGCAAACCGGGCCGGGAATATGGACTAGCTTACAATGAGCAGTTCTTC.

This chain links TRBV28 with TRBJ2-1; perhaps TRBD1 as D (5 bases). The CDR3 covers 14 residues. The germline V and J ends were trimmed by 1 base and 9 bases, with 13 bases remaining between them. Germline assignment: CDR1 MDHEN and CDR2 SYDVKM. This CDR3 reads CASSLLPRVGEQFF. In nucleotides, the CDR3 is TGTGCCAGCAGTTTATTGCCCAGGGTTGGTGAGCAGTTCTTC.

The V call is TRBV12-3 or TRBV12-4, the J call TRBJ2-5; 10 bases are a match to TRBD2. This CDR3 region has 15 residues. V shed 6 bases, J shed 1 base, and the junction held 5 bases outside the gene matches. Here the CDR3 reads CASSLSGRLQETQYF. The DNA for the CDR3 is TGTGCCAGCAGCCTTAGCGGGAGGCTCCAAGAGACCCAGTACTTC.

The gene calls are TRBV11-2 and TRBJ2-7; TRBD1 is a possible D gene (6 bases). The germline gives CDR1 SGHAT, CDR2 FQNNGV. With 8 bases removed from V and 3 bases from J, the gap between germline ends came to 20 bases. The CDR3 spans 15 residues. Here the CDR3 DNA reads TGTGCCAGCTCCCCAGAGGGACAATCGGGCTACGAGCAGTACTTC. Amino acids: CASSPEGQSGYEQYF.

The chain joins TRBV15 to TRBJ2-1, with 12 bases aligning to TRBD2. The germline gives CDR1 LNHNV, CDR2 YYDKDF (reference sequence). The CDR3 runs to 16 residues. Losses at the gene ends were 0 bases for V and 8 bases for J; bases not matched to a gene: 5. The DNA of the CDR3 is TGTGCCACCAGCAGAGAGACTAGCGGGAGTTACCATGAGCAGTTCTTC. Translation: CATSRETSGSYHEQFF.

There are many counts of this clonotype. The chain links TRBV7-9 to TRBJ2-7; D may match TRBD1 or TRBD2 (5 bases each). CDR1 and CDR2 from the germline V gene are SEHNR and FQNEAQ (reference sequence). V lost 6 bases and J lost 0, with 12 bases in between. This CDR3 has 14 residues. CDR3 region: CASSGTASSYEQYF. As DNA, the CDR3 is TGTGCCAGCAGTGGGACGGCCAGCTCCTACGAGCAGTACTTC.

This clonotype appeared many times. The J gene is TRBJ2-2, the V gene TRBV20-1; 8 bases align to TRBD1. Germline assignment: CDR1 DFQATT and CDR2 SNEGSKA (reference sequence). The CDR3 has 15 amino acids. Germline trimming cut 2 bases from V and 2 bases from J; bases unmatched to any gene: 4. CDR3 in DNA: TGCAGTGCTAGACCCAGGGGGCTCAACACCGGGGAGCTGTTTTTT. This codes for CSARPRGLNTGELFF.

The chain carries TRBV7-2 and TRBJ2-1; TRBD2 agrees at 12 bases. The CDR3 covers 17 residues. V lost 3 bases, J lost 8 bases, and 11 bases stayed unmatched. Germline V gene sequence: CDR1 SGHTA, CDR2 FQGNSA. The CDR3 spells CASSFFASGRAYDEQFF. As DNA, the CDR3 is TGTGCCAGCAGCTTTTTTGCTAGCGGGAGGGCCTATGATGAGCAGTTCTTC.

This clonotype was seen repeatedly, ten times or more. The chain has TRBV5-1 and TRBJ2-5, with D possibly TRBD2 on 6 matching bases. Germline lookup yields CDR1 SGHRS and CDR2 YFSETQ. Trimming cost V 4 bases and J 5 bases, with 21 bases left between them. The CDR3 consists of 16 residues. The DNA of the CDR3 is TGCGCCAGCAGCCCTCCCCAGGGAGGAGGAGGGGAGACCCAGTACTTC. As protein: CASSPPQGGGGETQYF.